The rows below give T cell receptor beta chains drawn from one sample of a study of blood T cell repertoires in COVID-19. Here immunoSEQ multiplex PCR was the method, and the copy in TCRdb shows in-frame clones only, minus some. The table lists 120,000 or so clones, approximately 90% of them singletons. Sequencing used peripheral blood. These receptors were obtained from a man aged 45-65 years with acute or convalescent COVID-19. The CDR3 runs from the conserved cysteine through the conserved F or W. D genes are given only for firm matches. Some rows have no size entry. The others give once, few or many, or a class for an expanded clone.

len: 12
d_gene: -
abundance: once
j_gene: TRBJ2-5
v_gene: TRBV3-1/TRBV3-2
CDR3nt: TGTGCCAGCAGCCAAGAACCCAACTACCAGTACTTC
CDR3aa: CASSQEPNYQYF

len: 11
d_gene: -
abundance: -
j_gene: TRBJ2-5
v_gene: TRBV12-3/TRBV12-4
CDR3nt: TGTGCCAGCAGTCAAGGCGGAGCCCAGTACTTC
CDR3aa: CASSQGGAQYF

len: 15
d_gene: TRBD2
abundance: -
j_gene: TRBJ2-7
v_gene: TRBV6-5
CDR3nt: TGTGCCAGCCAAACTAGCGGGAGGATGTCCTACGAGCAGTACTTC
CDR3aa: CASQTSGRMSYEQYF

len: 14
d_gene: TRBD2
abundance: -
j_gene: TRBJ2-2
v_gene: TRBV30
CDR3nt: TGTGCCTGGCTCCTGGGACTAGCTGGCGGGGAGCTGTTTTTT
CDR3aa: CAWLLGLAGGELFF

len: 16
d_gene: TRBD1
abundance: -
j_gene: TRBJ1-3
v_gene: TRBV6-5
CDR3nt: TGTGCCAGCAGTTTTTCAAGGACAGGGACGGGAAACACCATATATTTT
CDR3aa: CASSFSRTGTGNTIYF

len: 13
d_gene: -
abundance: -
j_gene: TRBJ2-7
v_gene: TRBV14
CDR3nt: TGTGCCAGCAGCCAGGTTGCGACTTGGGAGCAGTACTTC
CDR3aa: CASSQVATWEQYF

len: 11
d_gene: -
abundance: -
j_gene: TRBJ2-1
v_gene: TRBV14
CDR3nt: TGTGCCAGCAGCCGGTCTGAGGAGCAGTTCTTC
CDR3aa: CASSRSEEQFF

len: 13
d_gene: -
abundance: -
j_gene: TRBJ1-6
v_gene: TRBV12-3/TRBV12-4
CDR3nt: TGTGCCAGTCAATTAAACAGGGACTCACCCCTCCACTTT
CDR3aa: CASQLNRDSPLHF

len: 19
d_gene: TRBD2
abundance: -
j_gene: TRBJ2-1
v_gene: TRBV5-6
CDR3nt: TGTGCCAGCAGCTGGCGAACACTAGCGGGAGGGCCTTCCTACAATGAGCAGTTCTTC
CDR3aa: CASSWRTLAGGPSYNEQFF

len: 13
d_gene: TRBD1
abundance: -
j_gene: TRBJ2-7
v_gene: TRBV6-5
CDR3nt: TGTGCCAGCAGACGGGACAGGGACAATGCGGAGTACTTC
CDR3aa: CASRRDRDNAEYF

len: 17
d_gene: TRBD2
abundance: -
j_gene: TRBJ2-1
v_gene: TRBV29-1
CDR3nt: TGCAGCGCATCCGGGACTAGCGGGAGGGAGAATTACAATGAGCAGTTCTTC
CDR3aa: CSASGTSGRENYNEQFF

len: 14
d_gene: -
abundance: -
j_gene: TRBJ1-1
v_gene: TRBV7-8
CDR3nt: TGTGCCAGCAGCCCCCGGACGGGGGATACTGAAGCTTTCTTT
CDR3aa: CASSPRTGDTEAFF

len: 15
d_gene: -
abundance: -
j_gene: TRBJ1-1
v_gene: TRBV4-1
CDR3nt: TGCGCCAGCTCGCGTGGGGGGGCATTCGACACTGAAGCTTTCTTT
CDR3aa: CASSRGGAFDTEAFF

len: 14
d_gene: TRBD2
abundance: once
j_gene: TRBJ2-3
v_gene: TRBV10-3
CDR3nt: TGTGCCATCAGCGGGACTAGCGGAGGAGATACGCAGTATTTT
CDR3aa: CAISGTSGGDTQYF

len: 15
d_gene: TRBD2
abundance: -
j_gene: TRBJ2-5
v_gene: TRBV4-2
CDR3nt: TGTGCCAGCAGCCAAGCCCCGCGGGAGTCGGAGACCCAGTACTTC
CDR3aa: CASSQAPRESETQYF

len: 12
d_gene: -
abundance: -
j_gene: TRBJ2-1
v_gene: TRBV6-6
CDR3nt: TGTGCCAGCAGTTCCCCAGAATTGGAGCAGTTCTTC
CDR3aa: CASSSPELEQFF

len: 14
d_gene: TRBD1
abundance: -
j_gene: TRBJ1-1
v_gene: TRBV30
CDR3nt: TGTGCCTGGAGCCCGGACAGGGGTTCCACTGAAGCTTTCTTT
CDR3aa: CAWSPDRGSTEAFF

len: 15
d_gene: TRBD1
abundance: -
j_gene: TRBJ1-4
v_gene: TRBV7-2
CDR3nt: TGTGCCAGCAGCTTATCCGGGACAGGGGATGAAAAACTGTTTTTT
CDR3aa: CASSLSGTGDEKLFF

len: 13
d_gene: -
abundance: -
j_gene: TRBJ2-5
v_gene: TRBV5-6
CDR3nt: TGTGCCAGCGCCTCCGTACTCCTAGAGACCCAGTACTTC
CDR3aa: CASASVLLETQYF

len: 16
d_gene: TRBD2
abundance: -
j_gene: TRBJ2-5
v_gene: TRBV6-5
CDR3nt: TGTGCCAGCAGTTACGCCGGGACTAGCGGACAAGAGACCCAGTACTTC
CDR3aa: CASSYAGTSGQETQYF

len: 15
d_gene: -
abundance: -
j_gene: TRBJ2-3
v_gene: TRBV4-1
CDR3nt: TGCGCCAGCAGCCCTTGGGACACAAACACAGATACGCAGTATTTT
CDR3aa: CASSPWDTNTDTQYF

len: 14
d_gene: -
abundance: -
j_gene: TRBJ2-2
v_gene: TRBV11-2
CDR3nt: TGTGCCAGCAGCTTAGACAGGGGAGCCGGGGAGCTGTTTTTT
CDR3aa: CASSLDRGAGELFF

len: 13
d_gene: -
abundance: -
j_gene: TRBJ2-1
v_gene: TRBV19
CDR3nt: TGTGCCAGTAGGCCCTCTACTAACAATGAGCAGTTCTTC
CDR3aa: CASRPSTNNEQFF

len: 15
d_gene: -
abundance: few
j_gene: TRBJ1-2
v_gene: TRBV5-4
CDR3nt: TGTGCCAGCAGCTTGCTCGACAGTCCCTTCTATGGCTACACCTTC
CDR3aa: CASSLLDSPFYGYTF

len: 17
d_gene: TRBD2
abundance: -
j_gene: TRBJ2-3
v_gene: TRBV15
CDR3nt: TGTGCCACCAGCAGGATGGGGGGGGATACGGGTGTCGATACGCAGTATTTT
CDR3aa: CATSRMGGDTGVDTQYF

len: 15
d_gene: -
abundance: -
j_gene: TRBJ1-4
v_gene: TRBV28
CDR3nt: TGTGCCAGCAGTCTTCCCCAGACAACTAATGAAAAACTGTTTTTT
CDR3aa: CASSLPQTTNEKLFF

len: 12
d_gene: -
abundance: -
j_gene: TRBJ1-4
v_gene: TRBV18
CDR3nt: TGTGCCAGCTCACCAGGCAATGAAAAACTGTTTTTT
CDR3aa: CASSPGNEKLFF

len: 17
d_gene: -
abundance: few
j_gene: TRBJ2-1
v_gene: TRBV19
CDR3nt: TGTGCCAGTAGTATAACGGTCCGATCTAGCTACTACAATGAGCAGTTCTTC
CDR3aa: CASSITVRSSYYNEQFF

len: 18
d_gene: TRBD2
abundance: few
j_gene: TRBJ2-7
v_gene: TRBV7-2
CDR3nt: TGTGCCAGCAGCTTACTAGTATCCGCCGGGCTAGCGGGCTACGAGCAGTACTTC
CDR3aa: CASSLLVSAGLAGYEQYF

len: 17
d_gene: TRBD1
abundance: -
j_gene: TRBJ2-5
v_gene: TRBV15
CDR3nt: TGTGCCACCAGCAGAACCCCGCCGACAGGGCTCCAAGAGACCCAGTACTTC
CDR3aa: CATSRTPPTGLQETQYF

len: 14
d_gene: -
abundance: once
j_gene: TRBJ1-1
v_gene: TRBV27
CDR3nt: TGTGCCAGCAGTTTATGGGGGGGAAACACTGAAGCTTTCTTT
CDR3aa: CASSLWGGNTEAFF

len: 16
d_gene: TRBD1
abundance: -
j_gene: TRBJ2-5
v_gene: TRBV18
CDR3nt: TGTGCCAGCTCACCATTGGACAGGGGGATAAGGAAGACCCAGTACTTC
CDR3aa: CASSPLDRGIRKTQYF

len: 13
d_gene: -
abundance: few
j_gene: TRBJ1-5
v_gene: TRBV5-5
CDR3nt: TGTGCCAGCAGCTTGTTCCCGGGTCAGCCCCAGCATTTT
CDR3aa: CASSLFPGQPQHF

len: 18
d_gene: TRBD2
abundance: -
j_gene: TRBJ2-2
v_gene: TRBV14
CDR3nt: TGTGCCAGCAGCCCCTTGACTAGCGGGAGTTGGCGGACCGGGGAGCTGTTTTTT
CDR3aa: CASSPLTSGSWRTGELFF

len: 15
d_gene: TRBD2
abundance: -
j_gene: TRBJ2-2
v_gene: TRBV11-2
CDR3nt: TGTGCCAGCAGCTTCTCTAGCGGGAGCTCCGGGGAGCTGTTTTTT
CDR3aa: CASSFSSGSSGELFF

len: 16
d_gene: TRBD2
abundance: -
j_gene: TRBJ2-7
v_gene: TRBV5-1
CDR3nt: TGCGCCAGCAGGTCCACCGCGGGAGGCGGTAATTACGAGCAGTACTTC
CDR3aa: CASRSTAGGGNYEQYF